This T cell receptor beta chain stems from a study of shared clonotypes between healthy human individuals. Clones were sequenced by immunoSEQ multiplex PCR, and TCRdb holds only the in-frame ones, with some missing. The sample lists roughly 2.1 million clones; about 92% were seen once. It was CD45RO-negative cells, positively selected for CCR7, that made up naive CD8 cells, with terminally differentiated effector memory CD45RA+ cells excluded. The CDR3 has 17 amino acids. Looked up from germline, CDR1 is MNHEY and CDR2 is SMNVEV (reference sequence). Trimming removed 2 bases at V and 5 bases at J, with 18 bases between.

Sequencing used naive CD8+ T cells from PBMCs. The source of this sequence is a man aged 18 to 29 in good health. Some clones in this sample may be carry-over from other donors' samples. The gene calls are TRBV27 and TRBJ2-2; perhaps D is TRBD1 or TRBD2 (5 bases each). The CDR3 coding sequence is TGTGCCAGCAGTTTAGGGATTCTTAGAGGGGAGACCGGGGAGCTGTTTTTT. This encodes CASSLGILRGETGELFF.